The 18 T cell receptor beta chains given below trace back to one sample, sequenced in a study of T cell responses to AZD1222 COVID-19 vaccine. Profiled with immunoSEQ multiplex PCR; TCRdb holds only in-frame clones, not every one. The table has 150,000 to 200,000 clones, approximately 91% seen once. The sample was peripheral blood, taken on day 0 of AZD1222 vaccination. The receptors shown here come from an adult in good health.

The J gene is TRBJ1-1, the V gene TRBV4-2; D might be TRBD1 (6 bases). This CDR3 region has 17 residues. Trimming pared 0 bases from V and 2 bases from J, leaving 16 bases between. Germline V gives CDR1 LGHNA, CDR2 YNFKEQ. The CDR3 is CASSQDSRTARNTEAFF. The CDR3 nucleotides are TGTGCCAGCAGCCAAGACTCCCGGACAGCGCGAAACACTGAAGCTTTCTTT.

The chain recombines TRBV19 with TRBJ2-2; D possibly corresponds to TRBD2 (5 bases). CDR3 length: 14 amino acids. The V end was cut by 10 bases, the J end by 1 base, with 13 bases between. Germline V lookup: CDR1 LNHDA, CDR2 SQIVND (reference sequence). The chain's CDR3 is CATTRAMNTGELFF. CDR3 bases: TGTGCCACTACGAGGGCTATGAACACCGGGGAGCTGTTTTTT.

V gene TRBV7-2 combines with J gene TRBJ2-2; D gene ambiguous. Per germline, CDR1 SGHTA and CDR2 FQGNSA. This CDR3 has 16 amino acids. V lost 0 bases and J lost 5, with 13 bases in between. This CDR3 reads CASSLASGFRTGELFF. The CDR3 region has the DNA TGTGCCAGCAGCTTAGCATCCGGGTTCCGGACCGGGGAGCTGTTTTTT.

The V and J genes are TRBV6-5 and TRBJ2-7; D uncertain. The CDR3 is made up of 10 amino acids. CDR1 and CDR2 (germline): MNHEY, SVGAGI. Trimming stripped 5 bases from V and 3 bases from J, with 2 bases between. The CDR3 DNA is TGTGCCAGCAGTATCTACGAGCAGTACTTC. Encoded protein: CASSIYEQYF.

V usage is TRBV20-1 and J usage is TRBJ2-1, with D perhaps TRBD2 (5 bases). Germline assignment: CDR1 DFQATT and CDR2 SNEGSKA (reference sequence). The CDR3 covers 12 residues. The V gene lost 3 bases and the J gene lost 4 bases, with 7 bases spanning the gap. The DNA of the CDR3 is TGCAGTGCTAGTGGACTTTACAATGAGCAGTTCTTC. This sequence encodes CSASGLYNEQFF.

The rearrangement joins TRBV6-5 to TRBJ2-5; D is perhaps TRBD2 (5 bases). Germline-derived CDR1 and CDR2 are MNHEY and SVGAGI. This CDR3 spans 13 amino acids. The V end lost 6 bases, the J end lost 4 bases, and 12 bases lay between the germline ends. The chain's CDR3 is CASRPSGRETQYF. CDR3 DNA sequence: TGTGCCAGCAGGCCCTCGGGGAGAGAGACCCAGTACTTC.

This sequence joins TRBV2 and TRBJ1-1, with D unclear. In germline, CDR1 is SNHLY, CDR2 FYNNEI. The CDR3 has 13 residues. Deletions cut 7 bases from V and 2 bases from J, with 11 bases between. The DNA for the CDR3 is TGTGCCAGCAATGGACGGAAAAACACTGAAGCTTTCTTT. Its translation: CASNGRKNTEAFF.

The chain has TRBV6-2 or TRBV6-3 and TRBJ1-6, with D possibly TRBD1 on 6 matching bases. Germline values: CDR1 MNHEY, CDR2 SVGEGT. The V end lost 2 bases, the J end lost 6 bases, and 11 bases lay between the germline ends. The CDR3 has 15 residues. The CDR3 DNA is TGTGCCAGCAGTTACACGGGACACCTTAATTCACCCCTCCACTTT. This gives the protein CASSYTGHLNSPLHF.

The chain combines TRBV11-2 with TRBJ2-3; D unclear. Germline CDR1 SGHAT, CDR2 FQNNGV. The CDR3 is 13 residues long. The V end was cut by 2 bases, the J end by 3 bases, with 6 bases between. The CDR3 reads CASSLQVTDTQYF. The DNA for the CDR3 is TGTGCCAGCAGCTTACAGGTTACAGATACGCAGTATTTT.

The chain links TRBV28 to TRBJ1-1; D unclear. CDR1 is MDHEN and CDR2 is SYDVKM in the germline V gene. The CDR3 contains 15 residues. Between the trimmed V and J ends, which lost 5 bases and 0 bases, there was a span of 13 bases. The CDR3, as DNA: TGTGCCAGCAGTAAGGCCGGACCGATGAACACTGAAGCTTTCTTT. Its translation is CASSKAGPMNTEAFF.

This chain links TRBV4-2 with TRBJ1-2; no clear D. The germline CDR1 and CDR2 sequences are LGHNA and YNFKEQ. Between the trimmed V and J ends, which lost 0 bases and 8 bases, there was a span of 13 bases. The CDR3 is 14 residues long. The CDR3 nucleotides are TGTGCCAGCAGCCAAGATCCGGGCAATCGAGGCTACACCTTC. It codes for CASSQDPGNRGYTF.

V is TRBV9 and J is TRBJ1-2, with D perhaps matching TRBD1 (5 bases). The V and J ends lost 0 bases and 6 bases respectively, with 12 bases between them. Germline-derived CDR1 and CDR2 are SGDLS and YYNGEE. The CDR3 loop spans 14 amino acids. The CDR3 sequence: CASSVGSGHDGYTF. CDR3 bases: TGTGCCAGCAGCGTAGGTTCAGGGCACGATGGCTACACCTTC.

The chain joins TRBV6-5 to TRBJ1-1; a possible D gene is TRBD1 (6 bases). Trimming took 0 bases from V and 4 from J, leaving 12 bases between them. The CDR3 covers 15 residues. From germline, CDR1 is MNHEY and CDR2 SVGAGI. The CDR3 coding sequence is TGTGCCAGCAGTTACTCAGGGGGGGTCGGCACTGAAGCTTTCTTT. This gives the protein CASSYSGGVGTEAFF.

This chain joins TRBV7-9 and TRBJ2-2, with 7 nucleotides matching TRBD2. The trim removed 3 bases at V and 7 bases at J, leaving 11 bases unmatched. The CDR3 totals 16 residues. The V gene's germline CDR1 is SEHNR and CDR2 FQNEAQ (reference sequence). CDR3: CASSFGQLAPHGELFF. The CDR3 DNA follows: TGTGCCAGCAGCTTTGGCCAACTAGCGCCTCACGGGGAGCTGTTTTTT.

This chain joins TRBV5-6 and TRBJ2-7; weak D call: TRBD1 (5 bases). CDR1 and CDR2 (germline): SGHDT, YYEEEE. Trimming took off 3 bases at V and 4 bases at J, with 14 bases between the two ends. The CDR3 spans 14 residues. The CDR3 bases are TGTGCCAGCAGCTCGCGGACACACTTTTACGAGCAGTACGTC. This encodes CASSSRTHFYEQYV.

This sequence joins TRBV19 and TRBJ1-1; no reliable D call. Trimming left V 2 bases short and J 7 bases short, with 14 bases between. Germline V gives CDR1 LNHDA, CDR2 SQIVND (reference sequence). The CDR3 length is 14 residues. CDR3 sequence: CASSIQVTGGEAFF. DNA of the CDR3: TGTGCCAGTAGTATACAGGTTACCGGCGGTGAAGCTTTCTTT.

V and J are TRBV9 and TRBJ2-6; the D is unclear. The CDR3 is 14 residues long. Trimming stripped 2 bases from V and 7 bases from J, with 10 bases between. Germline CDR1 and CDR2: SGDLS and YYNGEE. CDR3 amino acids: CASSVTQGANVLTF. The CDR3 bases are TGTGCCAGCAGCGTTACGCAAGGAGCCAACGTCCTGACTTTC.

This clone was detected only once. The chain links TRBV19 to TRBJ2-2; D ambiguous. Germline loops: CDR1 LNHDA, CDR2 SQIVND (reference sequence). V lost 5 bases and J 6 bases, leaving 19 bases between the germline ends. This CDR3 region has 16 residues. The CDR3 nucleotides are TGTGCCAGTAGTCCAAATCCCCCGGGTCCACCCGGGGAGCTGTTTTTT. Protein sequence: CASSPNPPGPPGELFF.